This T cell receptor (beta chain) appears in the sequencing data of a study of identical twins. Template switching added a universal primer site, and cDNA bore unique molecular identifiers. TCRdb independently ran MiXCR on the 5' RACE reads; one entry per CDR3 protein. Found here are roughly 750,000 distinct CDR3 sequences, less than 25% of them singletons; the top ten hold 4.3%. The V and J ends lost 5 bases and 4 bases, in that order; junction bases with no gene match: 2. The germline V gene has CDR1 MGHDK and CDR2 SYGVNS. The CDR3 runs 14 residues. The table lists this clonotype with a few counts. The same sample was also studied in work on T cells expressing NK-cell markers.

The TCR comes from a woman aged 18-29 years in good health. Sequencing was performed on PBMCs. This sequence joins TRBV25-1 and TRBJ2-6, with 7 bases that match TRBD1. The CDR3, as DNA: TGTGCCAGCAGTACAGGGGCCGGGGCCAACGTCCTGACTTTC. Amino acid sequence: CASSTGAGANVLTF.